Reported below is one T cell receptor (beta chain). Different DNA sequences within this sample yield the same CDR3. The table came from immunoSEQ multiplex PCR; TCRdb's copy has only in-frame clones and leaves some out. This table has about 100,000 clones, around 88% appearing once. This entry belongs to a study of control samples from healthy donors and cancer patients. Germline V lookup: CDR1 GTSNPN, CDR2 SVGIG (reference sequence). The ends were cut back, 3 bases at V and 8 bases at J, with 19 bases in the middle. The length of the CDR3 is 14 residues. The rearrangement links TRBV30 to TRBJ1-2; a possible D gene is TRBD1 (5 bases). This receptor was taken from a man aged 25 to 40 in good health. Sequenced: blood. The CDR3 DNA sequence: TGTGCCTGGAGGGATTGGCAGGGCGGGGGGGGCTACACCTTC. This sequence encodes CAWRDWQGGGGYTF. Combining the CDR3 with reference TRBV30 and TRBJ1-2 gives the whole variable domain SQTIHQWPATLVQPVGSPLSLECTVEGTSNPNLYWYRQAAGRGLQLLFYSVGIGQISSEVPQNLSASRPQDRQFILSSKKLLLSDSGFYLCAWRDWQGGGGYTFGSGTRLTVV.